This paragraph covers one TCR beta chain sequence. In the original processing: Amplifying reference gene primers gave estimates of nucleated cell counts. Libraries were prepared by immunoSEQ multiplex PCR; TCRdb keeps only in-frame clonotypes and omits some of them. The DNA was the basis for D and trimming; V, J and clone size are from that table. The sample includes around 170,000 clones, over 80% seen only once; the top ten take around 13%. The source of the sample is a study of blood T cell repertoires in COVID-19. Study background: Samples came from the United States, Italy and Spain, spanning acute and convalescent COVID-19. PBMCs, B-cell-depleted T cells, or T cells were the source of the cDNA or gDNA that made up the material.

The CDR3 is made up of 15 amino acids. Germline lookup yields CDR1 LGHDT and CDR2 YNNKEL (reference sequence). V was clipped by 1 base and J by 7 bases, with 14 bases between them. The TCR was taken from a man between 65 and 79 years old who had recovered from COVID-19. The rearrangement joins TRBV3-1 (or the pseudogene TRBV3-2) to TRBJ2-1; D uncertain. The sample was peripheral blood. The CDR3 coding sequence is TGTGCCAGCAGCCAAGGGGTGGGCCCCAGAAATGAGCAGTTCTTC. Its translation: CASSQGVGPRNEQFF.